This is a list of T cell receptor beta chains from one sample in a study of siplizumab effects on memory and regulatory T cells. Data came from immunoSEQ multiplex PCR; TCRdb stores just in-frame clones and leaves some out. The sample records about 100,000 clones, 94% being singletons. Sequenced input: Tregs sorted from blood. The receptor set was obtained from a human donor in good health. Both conserved end residues are part of each CDR3. The D gene is left open where the match is weak. Only part of the rows carry a size: once, few, many, or a class if the clone is expanded.

j_gene: TRBJ2-7
v_gene: TRBV7-3
d_gene: NA
abundance: NA
CDR3nt: TGTGCCAGCAGCTCACAGGGCGGGCCTGGGGAGCAGTACTTC
CDR3aa: CASSSQGGPGEQYF

j_gene: TRBJ2-7
v_gene: TRBV7-2
d_gene: NA
abundance: NA
CDR3nt: TGTGCCAGCAGCTTAAGGGGCCCAACGGGCTACGAGCAGTACTTC
CDR3aa: CASSLRGPTGYEQYF

j_gene: TRBJ1-2
v_gene: TRBV5-1
d_gene: NA
abundance: NA
CDR3nt: TGCGCCAGCAGCTTGGAAGGGGCTGGCGGCTACACCTTC
CDR3aa: CASSLEGAGGYTF

j_gene: TRBJ2-1
v_gene: TRBV5-6
d_gene: NA
abundance: NA
CDR3nt: TGTGCCAGCAGCCTAATAGACAGGAGGGGGCAGTTCTTC
CDR3aa: CASSLIDRRGQFF

j_gene: TRBJ2-7
v_gene: TRBV5-6
d_gene: NA
abundance: NA
CDR3nt: TGTGCCAGCAGCCTGACAACGCTAGTTTCCTACGAGCAGTACTTC
CDR3aa: CASSLTTLVSYEQYF

j_gene: TRBJ1-4
v_gene: TRBV19
d_gene: NA
abundance: NA
CDR3nt: TGTGCCAGTAGTATAAGAGGCAGAGAAACCGGAAAACTGTTTTTT
CDR3aa: CASSIRGRETGKLFF

j_gene: TRBJ2-6
v_gene: TRBV5-4
d_gene: NA
abundance: NA
CDR3nt: TGTGCCAGCAGCCAAAGAGTTGCTGGGGCCAACGTCCTGACTTTC
CDR3aa: CASSQRVAGANVLTF

j_gene: TRBJ1-1
v_gene: TRBV7-9
d_gene: TRBD1
abundance: NA
CDR3nt: TGTGCCAGCAGCTTACTGGGACAGGGTGAAGCTTTCTTT
CDR3aa: CASSLLGQGEAFF

j_gene: TRBJ2-6
v_gene: TRBV6-1
d_gene: TRBD1
abundance: NA
CDR3nt: TGTGCCAGCAGTGGAACAGGGGGCTACGGGGCCAACGTCCTGACTTTC
CDR3aa: CASSGTGGYGANVLTF

j_gene: TRBJ2-3
v_gene: TRBV7-6
d_gene: NA
abundance: NA
CDR3nt: TGTGCCAGCAGCTACAGACAGGCCCGCACAGATACGCAGTATTTT
CDR3aa: CASSYRQARTDTQYF

j_gene: TRBJ1-1
v_gene: TRBV5-1
d_gene: TRBD1
abundance: NA
CDR3nt: TGCGCCAGCAGCTCACTCACAGGGGCTACCATGAACACTGAAGCTTTCTTT
CDR3aa: CASSSLTGATMNTEAFF

j_gene: TRBJ1-3
v_gene: TRBV5-1
d_gene: NA
abundance: NA
CDR3nt: TGCGCCAGCAGCTTGGGGTCGGGGACCGGAAACACCATATATTTT
CDR3aa: CASSLGSGTGNTIYF

j_gene: TRBJ2-7
v_gene: TRBV5-4
d_gene: NA
abundance: NA
CDR3nt: TGTGCCAGCAGCTCGGGACCGGCCATATCCTACGAGCAGTACTTC
CDR3aa: CASSSGPAISYEQYF

j_gene: TRBJ2-7
v_gene: TRBV10-3
d_gene: NA
abundance: NA
CDR3nt: TGTGCCATCAGGCAGGGCTACGAGCAGTACTTC
CDR3aa: CAIRQGYEQYF

j_gene: TRBJ1-1
v_gene: TRBV2
d_gene: NA
abundance: NA
CDR3nt: TGTGCCAGCATTTTCGGACGGTATGAAGCTTTCTTT
CDR3aa: CASIFGRYEAFF

j_gene: TRBJ2-2
v_gene: TRBV27
d_gene: TRBD1
abundance: NA
CDR3nt: TGTGCCAGCAGAAGTACAGGGGCCGACACCGGGGAGCTGTTTTTT
CDR3aa: CASRSTGADTGELFF

j_gene: TRBJ1-1
v_gene: TRBV7-9
d_gene: NA
abundance: NA
CDR3nt: TGTGCCACTCAGGGGCGGACGGACACTGAAGCTTTCTTT
CDR3aa: CATQGRTDTEAFF

j_gene: TRBJ2-4
v_gene: TRBV4-2
d_gene: NA
abundance: NA
CDR3nt: TGTGCCAGCAGCCAAGAGTTCGCCAGCGGTAAAAACATTCAGTACTTC
CDR3aa: CASSQEFASGKNIQYF

j_gene: TRBJ2-3
v_gene: TRBV7-9
d_gene: NA
abundance: NA
CDR3nt: TGTGCCAGCAGCTTAGTGGCGGGCGGAGTAGATACGCAGTATTTT
CDR3aa: CASSLVAGGVDTQYF

j_gene: TRBJ2-1
v_gene: TRBV14
d_gene: TRBD2
abundance: NA
CDR3nt: TGTGCCAGCAGCCATTGGACTAGCCCCTCCTACAATGAGCAGTTCTTC
CDR3aa: CASSHWTSPSYNEQFF

j_gene: TRBJ2-4
v_gene: TRBV14
d_gene: TRBD2
abundance: NA
CDR3nt: TGTGCCAGCAGCCAAGGACTAGCCCAAAACATTCAGTACTTC
CDR3aa: CASSQGLAQNIQYF

j_gene: TRBJ1-1
v_gene: TRBV5-8
d_gene: NA
abundance: NA
CDR3nt: TGTGCCAGCAGCCCACCCCTATCGGGGTCTTGGGGCACTGAAGCTTTCTTT
CDR3aa: CASSPPLSGSWGTEAFF

j_gene: TRBJ2-1
v_gene: TRBV5-1
d_gene: TRBD2
abundance: once
CDR3nt: TGCGCCAGCAGCTTTAATTCCCGGGAGGAAAGAAATGAGCAGTTCTTC
CDR3aa: CASSFNSREERNEQFF

j_gene: TRBJ1-6
v_gene: TRBV5-6
d_gene: NA
abundance: NA
CDR3nt: TGTGCCAGCAGCTTTAAAACCGGACTATATTCACCCCTCCACTTT
CDR3aa: CASSFKTGLYSPLHF

j_gene: TRBJ2-7
v_gene: TRBV4-2
d_gene: TRBD2
abundance: NA
CDR3nt: TGTGCCAGCAGCCAAGTGGGTGCCACTAGCGGGAGTTCCTACGAGCAGTACTTC
CDR3aa: CASSQVGATSGSSYEQYF

j_gene: TRBJ1-4
v_gene: TRBV6-5
d_gene: TRBD1
abundance: NA
CDR3nt: TGTGCCAGCAGAGAACAGGGGAGGGGTAGTGAAAAACTGTTTTTT
CDR3aa: CASREQGRGSEKLFF

j_gene: TRBJ2-4
v_gene: TRBV7-6
d_gene: NA
abundance: NA
CDR3nt: TGTGCCAGCAGCTTAGTAGATTCGGCCAAAAACATTCAGTACTTC
CDR3aa: CASSLVDSAKNIQYF

j_gene: TRBJ2-1
v_gene: TRBV15
d_gene: TRBD1
abundance: NA
CDR3nt: TGTGCCACCAGCAGGGGCCATGGGACAGGGCCCAATGAGCAGTTCTTC
CDR3aa: CATSRGHGTGPNEQFF

j_gene: TRBJ1-1
v_gene: TRBV2
d_gene: NA
abundance: NA
CDR3nt: TGTGCCAGCAGGGGGGAAGGCCCGGGGGAAGCTTTCTTT
CDR3aa: CASRGEGPGEAFF

j_gene: TRBJ2-7
v_gene: TRBV6-1
d_gene: TRBD1
abundance: NA
CDR3nt: TGTGCCAGCAGTACTGACAGGGGATCTGGGTACGAGCAGTACTTC
CDR3aa: CASSTDRGSGYEQYF

j_gene: TRBJ2-7
v_gene: TRBV4-1
d_gene: TRBD2
abundance: NA
CDR3nt: TGCGCCAGCAGCCGCTCCTTTAGCGGGAGGCTTTACGAGCAGTACTTC
CDR3aa: CASSRSFSGRLYEQYF

j_gene: TRBJ2-1
v_gene: TRBV15
d_gene: TRBD2
abundance: NA
CDR3nt: TGTGCCACCAGCGGTCAGGGGGGACTAGCGCTTTACAATGAGCAGTTCTTC
CDR3aa: CATSGQGGLALYNEQFF

j_gene: TRBJ2-5
v_gene: TRBV2
d_gene: NA
abundance: NA
CDR3nt: TGTGCCAGCAGCCCGACGGGAGCCCGAGGGGAGACCCAGTACTTC
CDR3aa: CASSPTGARGETQYF

j_gene: TRBJ2-2
v_gene: TRBV5-1
d_gene: TRBD2
abundance: NA
CDR3nt: TGCGCCAGCAGCTTTACTAGCGGGAGAGACGGGGAGCTGTTTTTT
CDR3aa: CASSFTSGRDGELFF

j_gene: TRBJ2-7
v_gene: TRBV11-3
d_gene: TRBD1
abundance: once
CDR3nt: TGTGCCAGCAGCCTTGACCGGGACAGTTCCTACGAGCAGTACTTC
CDR3aa: CASSLDRDSSYEQYF

j_gene: TRBJ1-5
v_gene: TRBV7-8
d_gene: NA
abundance: few
CDR3nt: TGTGCCAGCAGCTCGTCGTGGGGGCGCTTAAGCAATCAGCCCCAGCATTTT
CDR3aa: CASSSSWGRLSNQPQHF

j_gene: TRBJ1-5
v_gene: TRBV28
d_gene: NA
abundance: NA
CDR3nt: TGTGCCAGCAGTTTCGAAAGTGGAAAGCCCCAGCATTTT
CDR3aa: CASSFESGKPQHF

j_gene: TRBJ2-5
v_gene: TRBV4-1
d_gene: NA
abundance: NA
CDR3nt: TGCGCCAGCACCCCAAGCTATCATCAGGGTAGGAGAGAGACCCAGTACTTC
CDR3aa: CASTPSYHQGRRETQYF

j_gene: TRBJ2-2
v_gene: TRBV7-3
d_gene: NA
abundance: NA
CDR3nt: TGTGCCAGCAGCCCCGTGGGTAGCACCACCGGGGAGCTGTTTTTT
CDR3aa: CASSPVGSTTGELFF

j_gene: TRBJ2-1
v_gene: TRBV4-1
d_gene: TRBD2
abundance: NA
CDR3nt: TGCGCCAGCAGCGGACGTCGGGGGGACGGGCGACTAGCGGGGAACAATGAGCAGTTCTTC
CDR3aa: CASSGRRGDGRLAGNNEQFF

j_gene: TRBJ2-1
v_gene: TRBV5-1
d_gene: NA
abundance: NA
CDR3nt: TGCGCCAGCAGCTACAGACAGGGACTAAATGAGCAGTTCTTC
CDR3aa: CASSYRQGLNEQFF

j_gene: TRBJ2-5
v_gene: TRBV7-3
d_gene: NA
abundance: NA
CDR3nt: TGTGCCAGCAGCTTAGTTGGTTCGGGCCTAGGAGAGACCCAGTACTTC
CDR3aa: CASSLVGSGLGETQYF

j_gene: TRBJ2-1
v_gene: TRBV5-3
d_gene: NA
abundance: once
CDR3nt: TGTGCCAGAAGCTTCGGACAGGGGAGGAGTAGCGGGAGTCTCCTCGAGCAGTTCTTC
CDR3aa: CARSFGQGRSSGSLLEQFF

j_gene: TRBJ1-6
v_gene: TRBV30
d_gene: NA
abundance: NA
CDR3nt: TGTGCCTGGAGTGTAGGTGTGGTTCGGAATAATTCACCCCTCCACTTT
CDR3aa: CAWSVGVVRNNSPLHF

j_gene: TRBJ2-5
v_gene: TRBV7-9
d_gene: TRBD1
abundance: NA
CDR3nt: TGTGCCAGCAGCTTTGGACAGGGGACGGGTGCGGAGACCCAGTACTTC
CDR3aa: CASSFGQGTGAETQYF

j_gene: TRBJ1-1
v_gene: TRBV7-9
d_gene: NA
abundance: NA
CDR3nt: TGTGCCAGCAGCCCCCCCGGCCTAACGCACACTGAAGCTTTCTTT
CDR3aa: CASSPPGLTHTEAFF

j_gene: TRBJ1-1
v_gene: TRBV7-2
d_gene: TRBD1
abundance: NA
CDR3nt: TGTGCCAGCAGCATCTACAGGGGAAGGCACACTGAAGCTTTCTTT
CDR3aa: CASSIYRGRHTEAFF

j_gene: TRBJ1-1
v_gene: TRBV5-1
d_gene: NA
abundance: NA
CDR3nt: TGCGCCAGCAGCTTGGTTTCACAGCCGAACACTGAAGCTTTCTTT
CDR3aa: CASSLVSQPNTEAFF

j_gene: TRBJ1-2
v_gene: TRBV28
d_gene: NA
abundance: NA
CDR3nt: TGTGCCAGCAGGCCTACGGGACCCTGGGACTATGGCTACACCTTC
CDR3aa: CASRPTGPWDYGYTF

j_gene: TRBJ2-4
v_gene: TRBV18
d_gene: NA
abundance: NA
CDR3nt: TGTGCCAGCTCACATAAGGTGGATGGTGGAGCCAAAAACATTCAGTACTTC
CDR3aa: CASSHKVDGGAKNIQYF

j_gene: TRBJ1-2
v_gene: TRBV7-3
d_gene: NA
abundance: NA
CDR3nt: TGTGCCAGCAGCCTCGGACCCTCCTATGGCTACACCTTC
CDR3aa: CASSLGPSYGYTF